One and the same sample provided the 15 T cell receptor beta chains below, sequenced in a study of CD8 T cells in Susac syndrome. Random hexamers were used to reverse transcribe 0.5 to 1 ug of RNA. TCRdb independently ran MiXCR on the immunoSEQ multiplex PCR reads; one entry per CDR3 protein. This sample yields 70,000 or so distinct CDR3 sequences, of which over 85% are seen a single time; under 0.5% belongs to the top ten. Sequencing was done on a sample of CD8+ T cells from PBMCs. These receptors came from a human donor with multiple sclerosis.

This sequence joins TRBV19 and TRBJ2-1; D is perhaps TRBD2 (6 bases). CDR1 LNHDA and CDR2 SQIVND come from the germline V gene (reference sequence). The germline V and J ends were trimmed by 3 bases and 6 bases, with 15 bases remaining between them. This CDR3 is 15 amino acids long. The CDR3 protein is CASSMGPNSGNEQFF. CDR3 sequence (DNA): TGTGCCAGTAGTATGGGACCTAATAGCGGCAATGAGCAGTTCTTC.

J is TRBJ1-1 and V is TRBV12-3 or TRBV12-4; D unclear. Trimming took 3 bases from V and 0 from J, leaving 5 bases between them. CDR3 size: 13 residues. The CDR3 DNA reads TGTGCCAGCAGTTTCGGGATGAACACTGAAGCTTTCTTT. Protein product: CASSFGMNTEAFF.

The sample holds one count of this clonotype. The chain couples TRBV12-3 or TRBV12-4 to TRBJ1-3; maybe TRBD1 (6 bases). CDR3 length: 13 residues. V was shortened by 8 bases and J by 5 bases, with 13 bases between the two germline ends. The CDR3 protein is CASSDSGRNTIYF. Here the CDR3 DNA reads TGTGCCAGCTCGGACAGTGGCCGAAACACCATATATTTT.

The genes are TRBV20-1 and TRBJ1-1; a possible D gene is TRBD1 (5 bases). Trimming removed 6 bases from V and 0 bases from J, with 17 bases in between. Per germline, CDR1 DFQATT and CDR2 SNEGSKA (reference sequence). CDR3 size: 15 residues. CDR3 sequence (DNA): TGCAGTGCGTTCCGGGACCCCGGAGTGAACACTGAAGCTTTCTTT. It yields the protein CSAFRDPGVNTEAFF.

The V gene is TRBV29-1, the J gene TRBJ1-1, with 9 bases identical to TRBD1. CDR3 size: 12 residues. Losses at the gene ends were 6 bases for V and 10 bases for J; bases not matched to a gene: 9. The germline gives CDR1 SQVTM, CDR2 ANQGSEA. The DNA of the CDR3 is TGCAGCGTGGGGACAGGGAGTGTAGCAGCTTTCTTT. It yields the protein CSVGTGSVAAFF.

The chain has TRBV27 and TRBJ1-2, with TRBD1 matching 7 bases. V shed 3 bases, J shed 6 bases, and the junction held 7 bases outside the gene matches. Germline assignment: CDR1 MNHEY and CDR2 SMNVEV (reference sequence). The CDR3 has 14 residues. CDR3: CASSLRGQWNGYTF. CDR3 nucleotide sequence: TGTGCCAGCAGTTTGAGGGGACAGTGGAATGGCTACACCTTC.

The rearrangement uses TRBV5-1 and TRBJ2-7; D not resolved. The CDR3 is made up of 15 amino acids. V lost 2 bases and J lost 1, with 13 bases in between. The germline CDR1 and CDR2 sequences are SGHRS and YFSETQ. For the CDR3, the DNA is TGCGCCAGCAGCTTCCTCCACCTAGAATCCTACGAGCAGTACTTC. It specifies CASSFLHLESYEQYF.

The chain recombines TRBV2 with TRBJ2-3; D ambiguous. This CDR3 contains 10 residues. Germline CDR1 SNHLY, CDR2 FYNNEI. Deletions cut 8 bases from V and 8 bases from J, with 8 bases between. The CDR3 sequence: CASWDGTQYF. Here the CDR3 DNA reads TGTGCCAGCTGGGATGGTACGCAGTATTTT.

The CDR3 bases are TGTGCCAGCAGTAACCGGGGCCCTATAGGCTCCTACAATGAGCAGTTCTTC. Its translation is CASSNRGPIGSYNEQFF. This chain uses TRBV7-9 with TRBJ2-1; TRBD1 or TRBD2 may be the D gene (5 bases each). V lost 6 bases to trimming and J lost 0 bases, with 18 bases between them. This CDR3 comprises 17 residues. From germline, CDR1 is SEHNR and CDR2 FQNEAQ (reference sequence).

The chain links TRBV27 to TRBJ1-1; D not resolved. V dropped 3 bases and J dropped 2 bases, with 4 bases sitting between them. The germline CDR1 and CDR2 sequences are MNHEY and SMNVEV (reference sequence). The CDR3 runs to 12 residues. This CDR3 reads CASSFSNTEAFF. The CDR3 DNA is TGTGCCAGCAGTTTCTCTAACACTGAAGCTTTCTTT.

The chain links TRBV4-3 to TRBJ1-1; TRBD1 aligns across 7 bases. Germline CDR1 LGHNA, CDR2 YSLEER. V shed 3 bases, J shed 1 base, and the junction held 5 bases outside the gene matches. There are 15 residues in the CDR3. CDR3 nucleotide sequence: TGCGCCAGCAGCCAGCCTCGACAGGGGAACACTGAAGCTTTCTTT. Protein sequence: CASSQPRQGNTEAFF.

The rearrangement joins TRBV12-3 or TRBV12-4 to TRBJ1-4; D might be TRBD1 (6 bases). CDR3 length: 14 amino acids. V was cut by 4 bases and J by 5 bases, with 11 bases left in between. The CDR3 here is CASSSGGRNEKLFF. The DNA for the CDR3 is TGTGCCAGCAGTTCCGGGGGGCGCAATGAAAAACTGTTTTTT.

CDR3 protein: CASSLARRDEQFF. CDR3 in DNA: TGCGCCAGCAGCTTGGCACGGAGGGATGAGCAGTTCTTC. The chain is built from TRBV5-1 and TRBJ2-1; D perhaps matches TRBD2 (6 bases). Germline V lookup: CDR1 SGHRS, CDR2 YFSETQ. The CDR3 is 13 residues long. The ends were cut back, 0 bases at V and 8 bases at J, with 9 bases in the middle.

J is TRBJ2-7 and V is TRBV11-2; D is perhaps TRBD2 (5 bases). The CDR3 has 12 amino acids. CDR1 and CDR2 (germline): SGHAT, FQNNGV. With 7 bases removed from V and 0 bases from J, the gap between germline ends came to 7 bases. The DNA for the CDR3 is TGTGCCAGCAACGACTACTCCTACGAGCAGTACTTC. Protein product: CASNDYSYEQYF.

This clonotype was found once. V is TRBV15 and J is TRBJ2-1; 7 bases are a match to TRBD2. Germline V gene data show CDR1 as LNHNV and CDR2 as YYDKDF (reference sequence). V was clipped by 1 base and J by 5 bases; unmatched bases: 2. The CDR3 runs to 14 residues. The CDR3 reads CATSRAGGNNEQFF. Written as DNA, the CDR3 is TGTGCCACCAGCAGAGCGGGAGGTAACAATGAGCAGTTCTTC.